This T cell receptor beta chain was recovered during a study of vaccination effects on CD4 cells after COVID-19. Comments on this clone: Its antigen is unknown.

Sequencing used immunoSEQ multiplex PCR; TCRdb keeps in-frame clones, though not all of them. The sample contains tens of thousands of clones, around 86% of which appear only once. Sequencing was preceded by expansion of antigen-specific CD4+ T cells with viral peptide pools in the ViraFEST assay. Once cultured for 10 to 11 days, the cells underwent separation to obtain CD4+ T cells. The ends were cut back, 5 bases at V and 1 base at J, with 10 bases in the middle. CDR1 is KGHDR, CDR2 SFDVKD, per germline. This CDR3 region has 14 residues. The rearrangement joins TRBV24-1 to TRBJ1-1; D possibly corresponds to TRBD1 (6 bases). Sample: CD4+ T cells from PBMCs cultured with HCoV-229E spike peptides, taken before COVID-19 vaccination. The sequence was collected from a human donor who received a COVID-19 vaccine. CDR3 sequence (DNA): TGTGCCACCAGTGTGTCGGGACAGAACACTGAAGCTTTCTTT. Protein: CATSVSGQNTEAFF.